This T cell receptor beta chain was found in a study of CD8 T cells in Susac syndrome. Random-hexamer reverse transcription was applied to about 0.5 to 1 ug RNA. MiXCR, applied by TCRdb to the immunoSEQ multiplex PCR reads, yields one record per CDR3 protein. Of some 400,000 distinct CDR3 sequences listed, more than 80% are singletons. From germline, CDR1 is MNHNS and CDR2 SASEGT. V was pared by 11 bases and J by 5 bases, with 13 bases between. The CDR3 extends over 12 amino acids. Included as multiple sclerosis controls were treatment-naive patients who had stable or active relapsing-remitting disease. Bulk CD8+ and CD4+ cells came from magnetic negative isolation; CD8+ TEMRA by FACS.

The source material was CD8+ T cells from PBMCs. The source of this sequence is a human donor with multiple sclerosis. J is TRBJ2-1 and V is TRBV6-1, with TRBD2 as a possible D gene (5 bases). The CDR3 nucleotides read TGTGCCTTCAGCAAGGGAGACAATGAGCAGTTCTTC. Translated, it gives CAFSKGDNEQFF.